The 9 T cell receptor beta chains in this list originate from one sample, sequenced in a study of CD8+CD57+ T cells in acquired aplastic anemia. Investigators profiled TCR beta VDJ and CDR3 from genomic DNA template. Via MiXCR, TCRdb re-called the reads, giving one row per CDR3 protein. Here the sample spans roughly 200,000 distinct CDR3 sequences, roughly three fifths being singletons. The sequenced patients had an expansion of CD8+CD57+ cells seen by flow cytometry. Sequencing input: sorted CD4+, CD8+, or CD8+CD57+ T cells (not recorded which) from PBMCs. Receptors were obtained from a human donor with aplastic anemia.

This clonotype was seen a handful of times. This rearrangement joins TRBV25-1 to TRBJ2-6; no clear D gene. Germline CDR1 MGHDK, CDR2 SYGVNS. V was trimmed by 3 bases and J by 0 bases, leaving 9 bases between them. The CDR3 sequence is 16 residues long. This CDR3 is CASSDRTISGANVLTF. In nucleotides, the CDR3 is TGTGCCAGCAGTGACCGAACCATCTCTGGGGCCAACGTCCTGACTTTC.

The chain recombines TRBV20-1 with TRBJ1-2; TRBD1 might be the D (6 bases). Germline lookup yields CDR1 DFQATT and CDR2 SNEGSKA (reference sequence). The CDR3 is 13 amino acids. Trimming removed 7 bases from V and 4 bases from J, with 16 bases in between. CDR3 coding DNA: TGCAGTGTCGAGCCAGGGGAAGGCTATGGCTACACCTTC. It is translated as CSVEPGEGYGYTF.

This clonotype occurred once. This rearrangement joins TRBV24-1 to TRBJ2-5; D is possibly TRBD1 or TRBD2 (5 bases each). Germline assignment: CDR1 KGHDR and CDR2 SFDVKD. This CDR3 comprises 15 residues. Trimming removed 6 bases from V and 2 bases from J, with 15 bases in between. The CDR3 sequence is CATSSATGAQETQYF. The CDR3 DNA reads as TGTGCCACCAGTTCCGCGACCGGGGCGCAAGAGACCCAGTACTTC.

The chain links TRBV5-1 to TRBJ2-3; 7 bases match TRBD2. The CDR3 is made up of 15 amino acids. Per germline, CDR1 SGHRS and CDR2 YFSETQ. Trimming took 0 bases from V and 4 from J; bases not matched to a gene: 5. The CDR3 protein is CASSLAGLVSDTQYF. The CDR3 DNA sequence: TGCGCCAGCAGCTTGGCCGGACTAGTGTCAGATACGCAGTATTTT.

In regard to this clonotype: Compared with germline, one end of the junction differs, possibly owing to a read error. The chain is built from TRBV5-5 and TRBJ1-1; 7 bases are a match to TRBD1. The CDR3 runs to 15 residues. The germline V gene encodes CDR1 SGHKS and CDR2 YYEKEE (reference sequence). In DNA form, the CDR3 reads TGCGCCAGCAGCTTAACCGGGACAGAGAACACTGAAGCTTTCTTT. It specifies CASSLTGTENTEAFF.

The rearrangement joins TRBV7-9 to TRBJ2-7; possible D gene TRBD2, 6 bases. Deletions cut 1 base from V and 3 bases from J, with 13 bases between. The CDR3 spans 15 residues. Looked up from germline, CDR1 is SEHNR and CDR2 is FQNEAQ (reference sequence). CDR3 nucleotides: TGTGCCAGCAGCTTAGACGCGGGGCCGGTCTACGAGCAGTACTTC. Translated, it gives CASSLDAGPVYEQYF.

The chain is built from TRBV29-1 and TRBJ2-6, with 15 bases lining up with TRBD2. Germline values: CDR1 SQVTM, CDR2 ANQGSEA. Trimming took 6 bases from V and 2 from J; bases not matched to a gene: 2. This CDR3 has 16 amino acids. Written as DNA, the CDR3 is TGCAGCGTCGGGACTAGCGGGAGGACTGGGGCCAACGTCCTGACTTTC. Protein product: CSVGTSGRTGANVLTF.

The chain is built from TRBV11-3 and TRBJ2-7; D is possibly TRBD1 (5 bases). The V end lost 0 bases, the J end lost 0 bases, and 6 bases lay between the germline ends. This CDR3 region has 14 residues. Germline V gene data show CDR1 as SGHNT and CDR2 as YENEEA. CDR3 sequence: CASSLDRASYEQYF. The CDR3 nucleotides read TGTGCCAGCAGCTTAGACAGGGCCTCCTACGAGCAGTACTTC. Full variable domain (rest looked up from reference TRBV11-3 and TRBJ2-7): EAGVVQSPRYKIIEKKQPVAFWCNPISGHNTLYWYLQNLGQGPELLIRYENEEAVDDSQLPKDRFSAERLKGVDSTLKIQPAELGDSAVYLCASSLDRASYEQYFGPGTRLTVT.

The chain employs TRBV15 and TRBJ2-1; D is unresolved. The length of the CDR3 is 13 residues. In germline, CDR1 is LNHNV, CDR2 YYDKDF (reference sequence). The germline V and J ends were trimmed by 3 bases and 4 bases, with 7 bases remaining between them. The CDR3 loop reads CATSRETYNEQFF. In DNA, the CDR3 is TGTGCCACCAGCAGGGAGACGTACAATGAGCAGTTCTTC.